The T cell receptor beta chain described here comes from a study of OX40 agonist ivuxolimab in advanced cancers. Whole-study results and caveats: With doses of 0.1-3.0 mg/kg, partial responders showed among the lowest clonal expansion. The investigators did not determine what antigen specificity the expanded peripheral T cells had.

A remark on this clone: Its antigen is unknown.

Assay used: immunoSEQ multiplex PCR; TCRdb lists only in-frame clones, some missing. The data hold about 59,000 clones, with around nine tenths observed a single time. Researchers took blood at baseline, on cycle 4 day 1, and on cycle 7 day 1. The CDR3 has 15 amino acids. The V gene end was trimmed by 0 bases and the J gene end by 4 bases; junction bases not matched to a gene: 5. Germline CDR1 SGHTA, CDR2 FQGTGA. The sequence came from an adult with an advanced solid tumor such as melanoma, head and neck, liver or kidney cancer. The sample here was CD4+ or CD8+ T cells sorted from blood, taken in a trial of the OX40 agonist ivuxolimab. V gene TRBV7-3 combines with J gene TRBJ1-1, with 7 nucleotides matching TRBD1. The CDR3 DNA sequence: TGTGCCAGCAGCTTAACCGGCAGGGGGGGCACTGAAGCTTTCTTT. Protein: CASSLTGRGGTEAFF.